The 10 T cell receptor beta chains given below trace back to one sample, sequenced in a study of T cell clones after liver transplantation. Measured with immunoSEQ multiplex PCR; TCRdb has only the in-frame clones, and not every one. The sample lists 40,000 to 55,000 clones, 86% occurring once. The sequenced sample was CD4+ T cells from blood, obtained 24 months after liver transplant. These receptors came from a human patient who received a liver transplant. Some T cells may have come from the graft donor.

The chain is built from TRBV4-1 and TRBJ2-7; tentative D call: TRBD2 (5 bases). V lost 6 bases and J lost 7, with 22 bases in between. The CDR3 runs 15 residues. The germline gives CDR1 MGHRA, CDR2 YSYEKL. Written as DNA, the CDR3 is TGCGCCAGCAGAAAAGGGAACGGGATGGAAGGGGAGCAGTACTTC. The encoded protein is CASRKGNGMEGEQYF.

The J gene is TRBJ2-3, the V gene TRBV19, with D hard to call. The germline gives CDR1 LNHDA, CDR2 SQIVND (reference sequence). This CDR3 has 14 residues. With 3 bases removed from V and 0 bases from J, the gap between germline ends came to 7 bases. The CDR3 loop reads CASSIQSSTDTQYF. The CDR3 nucleotides read TGTGCCAGTAGTATTCAGTCTAGCACAGATACGCAGTATTTT.

The genes are TRBV18 and TRBJ1-1, with 8 bases aligning to TRBD1. Trimming removed 2 bases from V and 1 base from J; junction bases left unmatched: 9. Per the germline V gene, CDR1 is KGHSH and CDR2 is LQKENI. This CDR3 has 17 residues. Here the CDR3 reads CASSPLGGQERNTEAFF. The CDR3 DNA follows: TGTGCCAGCTCACCATTGGGGGGACAGGAACGGAACACTGAAGCTTTCTTT.

This rearrangement joins TRBV11-3 to TRBJ2-2; the D gene is possibly TRBD2 (6 bases). CDR1 SGHNT and CDR2 YENEEA come from the germline V gene. The CDR3 covers 14 residues. Between the trimmed V and J ends, which lost 5 bases and 8 bases, there was a span of 15 bases. CDR3 residues: CASSPSPGDGELFF. The DNA of the CDR3 is TGTGCCAGCAGCCCTTCGCCGGGGGATGGGGAGCTGTTTTTT. Complete variable domain (other parts from reference TRBV11-3 and TRBJ2-2): EAGVVQSPRYKIIEKKQPVAFWCNPISGHNTLYWYLQNLGQGPELLIRYENEEAVDDSQLPKDRFSAERLKGVDSTLKIQPAELGDSAVYLCASSPSPGDGELFFGEGSRLTVL.

V usage is TRBV28 and J usage is TRBJ2-3; D is tentatively TRBD1 or TRBD2 (7 bases each). V lost 1 base and J 3 bases, leaving 11 bases between the germline ends. This CDR3 comprises 15 residues. CDR1 and CDR2 (germline): MDHEN, SYDVKM. The CDR3 region is CASSLSGGETDTQYF. The CDR3 bases are TGTGCCAGCAGTTTATCAGGGGGGGAGACAGATACGCAGTATTTT. The full variable domain, in which reference TRBV28 and TRBJ2-3 provide the parts outside the CDR3, is DVKVTQSSRYLVKRTGEKVFLECVQDMDHENMFWYRQDPGLGLRLIYFSYDVKMKEKGDIPEGYSVSREKKERFSLILESASTNQTSMYLCASSLSGGETDTQYFGPGTRLTVL.

The chain carries TRBV7-9 and TRBJ1-2; tentatively, D is TRBD1 (6 bases). The CDR3 has 13 residues. Germline-derived CDR1 and CDR2 are SEHNR and FQNEAQ (reference sequence). V was pared by 5 bases and J by 5 bases, with 12 bases between. The CDR3 sequence is CASSPGAGYGYTF. The DNA of the CDR3 is TGTGCCAGCAGCCCAGGGGCTGGATATGGCTACACCTTC.

This clone was counted once. The chain recombines TRBV5-1 with TRBJ2-5, with D perhaps TRBD1 or TRBD2 (5 bases each). The CDR3 loop spans 14 amino acids. Germline lookup yields CDR1 SGHRS and CDR2 YFSETQ. Trimming shortened V by 0 bases and J by 4 bases, and 10 bases separated the two germline ends. The CDR3 loop reads CASSLGGVGETQYF. The CDR3 nucleotides read TGCGCCAGCAGCTTGGGAGGGGTAGGAGAGACCCAGTACTTC.

The gene calls are TRBV10-2 and TRBJ2-7; the match to TRBD1 covers 9 bases. In germline, CDR1 is WSHSY, CDR2 SAAADI. The CDR3 sequence is 16 residues long. The ends lost 6 bases at V and 3 bases at J; junction bases unmatched: 12. The DNA of the CDR3 is TGCGCCAGCAGGAGGGATTTGACAGGGGGTCGCTACGAGCAGTACTTC. Amino acids: CASRRDLTGGRYEQYF.

The V and J genes are TRBV6-5 and TRBJ2-7; D might be TRBD1 (5 bases). The V end was cut by 4 bases, the J end by 6 bases, with 10 bases between. Germline CDR1 reads MNHEY; CDR2 reads SVGAGI. The CDR3 consists of 12 residues. CDR3 sequence (DNA): TGTGCCAGCAGTTTAGGGGTGGGCGAGCAGTACTTC. Protein: CASSLGVGEQYF.

V and J are TRBV7-6 and TRBJ1-1; weak D call: TRBD1 (5 bases). With 5 bases removed from V and 1 base from J, the gap between germline ends came to 8 bases. Looked up from germline, CDR1 is SGHVS and CDR2 is FNYEAQ. This CDR3 contains 13 residues. CDR3: CASSVQGNTEAFF. The DNA of the CDR3 is TGTGCCAGCAGCGTCCAGGGGAACACTGAAGCTTTCTTT.